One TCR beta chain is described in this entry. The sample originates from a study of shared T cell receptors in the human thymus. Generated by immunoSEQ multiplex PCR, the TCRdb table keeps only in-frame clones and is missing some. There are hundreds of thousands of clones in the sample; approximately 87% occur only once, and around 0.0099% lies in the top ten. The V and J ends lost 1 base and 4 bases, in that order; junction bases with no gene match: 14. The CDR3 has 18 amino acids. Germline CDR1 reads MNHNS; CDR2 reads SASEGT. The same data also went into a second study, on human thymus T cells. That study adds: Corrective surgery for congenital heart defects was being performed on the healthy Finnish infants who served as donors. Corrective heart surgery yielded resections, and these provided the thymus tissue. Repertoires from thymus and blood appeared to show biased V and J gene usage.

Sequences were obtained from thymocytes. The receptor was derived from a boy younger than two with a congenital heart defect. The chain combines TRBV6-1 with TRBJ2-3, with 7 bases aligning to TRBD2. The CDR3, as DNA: TGTGCCAGCAGTGAAGAGGTTTGGCTAGCGGTAACCCCAGATACGCAGTATTTT. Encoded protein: CASSEEVWLAVTPDTQYF.